This entry features one T cell receptor beta chain sequence. This record comes from a study of shared clonotypes between healthy human individuals. Naive CD8 cells comprised CD45RO-negative, CCR7-positively selected cells, excluding terminally differentiated effector memory CD45RA+ cells. Donors, without exception, were Caucasian adults residing in Nashville, Tennessee. The CDR3 is 14 residues long. Per germline, CDR1 MNHNY and CDR2 SVGAGI (reference sequence). Genomic DNA of every subset was divided equally among multiple immunoSEQ plates. TCRdb's copy holds only in-frame clones and misses some; the assay was immunoSEQ multiplex PCR. The sample consists of about 1,800,000 clones, about 95% of them appearing once.

The receptor comes from a man between 18 and 29 years old in good health. The chain couples TRBV6-6 to TRBJ2-5; no reliable D call. The J call may be faulty, since TRBJ2-7 better matches the DNA end. Sequenced material: naive CD8+ T cells sorted from blood. The CDR3 reads CASSYSNSSYEQYF. The CDR3, as DNA: TGTGCCAGCAGTTACTCTAACAGCTCCTACGAGCAGTACTTC.